This T cell receptor (beta chain) stems from a study of PD-1 blockade in classical Hodgkin lymphoma. Regarding time point: cycle 4 day 1 (C4D1), after 5 to 7 weeks of nivolumab. After autologous stem cell transplantation all patients relapsed, and prior brentuximab vedotin exposure differed between cohorts. Purified CD4+ T cells were obtained from thawed PBMCs through magnetic negative selection. Germline trimming cut 1 base from V and 6 bases from J; bases unmatched to any gene: 5. The CDR3 is made up of 14 amino acids. CDR1 and CDR2 from the germline V gene are SEHNR and FQNEAQ (reference sequence). Produced via immunoSEQ multiplex PCR; TCRdb's table is partial and in-frame only. The sample has about 9,500 clones; approximately 80% are singletons.

The rearrangement links TRBV7-9 to TRBJ1-1; 7 positions match TRBD1. The input for sequencing was CD4+ T cells from blood, taken before the fourth cycle of nivolumab. This receptor was taken from a human donor with classical Hodgkin lymphoma. CDR3 sequence reads: CASSLGQGRPEAFF. The CDR3 DNA reads TGTGCCAGCAGCTTAGGACAGGGACGCCCTGAAGCTTTCTTT.